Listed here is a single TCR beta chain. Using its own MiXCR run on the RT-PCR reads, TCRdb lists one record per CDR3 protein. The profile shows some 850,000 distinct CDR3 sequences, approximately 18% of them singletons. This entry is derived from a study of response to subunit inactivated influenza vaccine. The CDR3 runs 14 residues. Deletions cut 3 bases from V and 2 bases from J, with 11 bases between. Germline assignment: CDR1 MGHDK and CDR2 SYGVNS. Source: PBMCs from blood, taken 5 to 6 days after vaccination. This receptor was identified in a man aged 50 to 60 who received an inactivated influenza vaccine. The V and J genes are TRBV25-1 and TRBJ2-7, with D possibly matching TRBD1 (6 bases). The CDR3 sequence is CASSETGGTYEQYF. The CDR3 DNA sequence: TGTGCCAGCAGTGAGACAGGTGGAACCTACGAGCAGTACTTC.